Shown below are 27 T cell receptor beta chains from a single sample sequenced in a study of T cell responses to AZD1222 COVID-19 vaccine. Clones were sequenced by immunoSEQ multiplex PCR, and TCRdb holds only the in-frame ones, with some missing. Counted here are roughly 120,000 clones, around nine tenths occurring once; the ten biggest clones make up 2.5% to 3.5%. The sample here was peripheral blood, taken on day 0 of AZD1222 vaccination. All receptors come from an adult in good health.

The rearrangement joins TRBV19 to TRBJ1-1; D might be TRBD1 (5 bases). The V end was cut by 8 bases, the J end by 4 bases, with 11 bases between. The CDR3 runs 12 residues. CDR1 is LNHDA and CDR2 is SQIVND in the germline V gene (reference sequence). The CDR3: CASFFDSTEAFF. CDR3 coding DNA: TGTGCCAGTTTTTTCGACAGCACTGAAGCTTTCTTT.

This chain links TRBV2 with TRBJ1-2; D possibly corresponds to TRBD1 (6 bases). The CDR3 has 14 amino acids. CDR1 and CDR2 from the germline V gene are SNHLY and FYNNEI. The V end lost 2 bases, the J end lost 8 bases, and 15 bases lay between the germline ends. The CDR3 coding sequence is TGTGCCAGCAGTGAATTGATGGGGGCGCGGGGCTACACCTTC. Translated, it gives CASSELMGARGYTF. The full variable domain, completed using reference TRBV2 and TRBJ1-2, is EPEVTQTPSHQVTQMGQEVILRCVPISNHLYFYWYRQILGQKVEFLVSFYNNEISEKSEIFDDQFSVERPDGSNFTLKIRSTKLEDSAMYFCASSELMGARGYTFGSGTRLTVV.

V is TRBV28 and J is TRBJ2-3; D call uncertain. The V gene's germline CDR1 is MDHEN and CDR2 SYDVKM. This CDR3 is built from 14 residues. Trimming cost V 4 bases and J 3 bases, with 11 bases left between them. CDR3 sequence (DNA): TGTGCCAGCAGTTACCTTATGAAAACAGATACGCAGTATTTT. Translation gives CASSYLMKTDTQYF.

The gene calls are TRBV9 and TRBJ1-5, with D possibly matching TRBD1 (5 bases). Trimming left V 4 bases short and J 3 bases short, with 11 bases between. Looked up from germline, CDR1 is SGDLS and CDR2 is YYNGEE. The CDR3 spans 14 residues. DNA of the CDR3: TGTGCCAGCAGCCCAGGGACCGTCAATCAGCCCCAGCATTTT. Residues: CASSPGTVNQPQHF.

The chain combines TRBV27 with TRBJ2-1; 7 nucleotides agree with TRBD2. V dropped 3 bases and J dropped 9; count of bases not matched to a gene: 8. CDR1 is MNHEY and CDR2 is SMNVEV in the germline V gene (reference sequence). This CDR3 has 14 amino acids. The CDR3 protein is CASSLWEGRGEQFF. The CDR3, as DNA: TGTGCCAGCAGTTTGTGGGAGGGCCGGGGTGAGCAGTTCTTC.

This chain connects TRBV3-1 (or the pseudogene TRBV3-2) to TRBJ2-7, with 10 bases fitting TRBD2. There are 21 residues in the CDR3. Trimming took 0 bases from V and 2 from J; bases not matched to a gene: 19. CDR1 and CDR2 (germline): LGHDT, YNNKEL (reference sequence). CDR3: CASSQDEGVSGTSGKTYEQYF. CDR3 sequence (DNA): TGTGCCAGCAGCCAAGATGAAGGAGTCTCCGGAACTAGCGGGAAGACCTACGAGCAGTACTTC.

The V gene is TRBV5-4, the J gene TRBJ2-5; 11 bases line up with TRBD1. The germline V gene has CDR1 SGHNT and CDR2 YYREEE (reference sequence). The J segment lost 5 bases and the V segment lost 4 bases, leaving 1 base of the junction unmatched. The CDR3 is made up of 13 amino acids. This chain's CDR3 is CASSRDRGETQYF. The CDR3 nucleotides read TGTGCCAGCAGCCGGGACAGGGGGGAGACCCAGTACTTC.

This rearrangement joins TRBV19 to TRBJ1-2; TRBD1 aligns across 7 bases. Germline-derived CDR1 and CDR2 are LNHDA and SQIVND (reference sequence). The CDR3 length is 16 residues. The trim removed 0 bases at V and 7 bases at J, leaving 11 bases unmatched. CDR3 nucleotide sequence: TGTGCCAGTAGTATAGATTTACAGGGGATTGTGTCTGGCTACACCTTC. It codes for CASSIDLQGIVSGYTF.

This chain connects TRBV10-3 to TRBJ1-1; D might be TRBD1 (5 bases). The length of the CDR3 is 12 residues. V lost 3 bases and J lost 4, with 6 bases in between. The germline V gene has CDR1 ENHRY and CDR2 SYGVKD. As DNA, the CDR3 is TGTGCCATCAGTGATGGGGGCACTGAAGCTTTCTTT. It is translated as CAISDGGTEAFF.

V usage is TRBV9 and J usage is TRBJ2-5, with D possibly TRBD1 on 5 matching bases. This CDR3 region has 12 residues. Germline-derived CDR1 and CDR2 are SGDLS and YYNGEE. V was pared by 8 bases and J by 4 bases, with 12 bases between. The CDR3 spells CASSRVGETQYF. The CDR3 nucleotides read TGTGCCAGTAGCAGGGTGGGAGAGACCCAGTACTTC.

The rearrangement links TRBV5-4 to TRBJ1-1, with TRBD1 identical over 7 bases. V dropped 2 bases and J dropped 11; count of bases not matched to a gene: 6. The CDR3 loop spans 12 amino acids. Per the germline V gene, CDR1 is SGHNT and CDR2 is YYREEE (reference sequence). Written as DNA, the CDR3 is TGTGCCAGCAGCTTCCGGGACAGAGGGGCTTTCTTT. It is translated as CASSFRDRGAFF.

The rearrangement joins TRBV7-3 to TRBJ2-2, with 12 bases that match TRBD2. The CDR3 is 17 residues long. V shed 5 bases and J 1 base; nucleotides not matched to a gene: 5. Germline CDR1 SGHTA, CDR2 FQGTGA. CDR3 nucleotide sequence: TGTGCCAGCAGCCCAAGACTAGCGGGGGTGAACACCGGGGAGCTGTTTTTT. This sequence encodes CASSPRLAGVNTGELFF.

The V call is TRBV19, the J call TRBJ2-5, with TRBD1 matching over 7 bases. CDR1 and CDR2 from the germline V gene are LNHDA and SQIVND (reference sequence). With 5 bases clipped from V and 2 bases from J, the junction kept 2 bases outside the gene matches. The CDR3 totals 13 residues. CDR3 coding DNA: TGTGCCAGTAGTCTGGGACAGCAAGAGACCCAGTACTTC. Its protein product is CASSLGQQETQYF.

The chain recombines TRBV9 with TRBJ2-5, with 8 positions matching TRBD2. This CDR3 region has 18 residues. The junction had 14 bases not matched to a gene; V was cut back by 4 bases and J by 0 bases. CDR1 and CDR2 from the germline V gene are SGDLS and YYNGEE. For the CDR3, the DNA is TGTGCCAGCAGCCACATCACCACTAGCGGCCTGTACCAAGAGACCCAGTACTTC. The encoded protein is CASSHITTSGLYQETQYF.

Here the CDR3 reads CASSLQGVYEQYF. For the CDR3, the DNA is TGTGCCAGCAGCCTCCAGGGCGTCTACGAGCAGTACTTC. The chain recombines TRBV5-4 with TRBJ2-7, with TRBD1 as a possible D gene (5 bases). The CDR3 consists of 13 residues. Trimming removed 4 bases from V and 3 bases from J, with 11 bases in between. From germline, CDR1 is SGHNT and CDR2 YYREEE (reference sequence).

This chain links TRBV9 with TRBJ2-3, with D maybe TRBD2 (7 bases). Germline V gene lookup returns CDR1 SGDLS and CDR2 YYNGEE. V was clipped by 0 bases and J by 1 base, with 9 bases between them. There are 15 residues in the CDR3. The CDR3 here is CASSVVGGGTDTQYF. The CDR3 nucleotides are TGTGCCAGCAGCGTAGTAGGGGGGGGCACAGATACGCAGTATTTT.

The chain is built from TRBV23-1 and TRBJ2-7, with 9 positions matching TRBD2. TRBV23-1 counts as an open reading frame of uncertain function. The V segment lost 8 bases and the J segment 3 bases; nucleotides outside the gene matches: 14. The CDR3 runs to 16 residues. In DNA, the CDR3 is TGCGCCAGCTTGACTAGCGGTGATCCCCTCCTCTACGAGCAGTACTTC. It is translated as CASLTSGDPLLYEQYF.

This chain links TRBV5-1 with TRBJ2-3; TRBD1 matches 8 bases. Trimming took 1 base from V and 3 from J; bases not matched to a gene: 4. This CDR3 has 15 amino acids. The germline V gene encodes CDR1 SGHRS and CDR2 YFSETQ. Here the CDR3 reads CASSLHQGATDTQYF. The CDR3 DNA sequence: TGCGCCAGCAGCTTGCATCAGGGGGCAACAGATACGCAGTATTTT.

J is TRBJ2-5 and V is TRBV7-2, with D perhaps TRBD2 (6 bases). The CDR3 consists of 13 residues. Trimming took off 8 bases at V and 2 bases at J, with 12 bases between the two ends. Per the germline V gene, CDR1 is SGHTA and CDR2 is FQGNSA. The CDR3 DNA reads TGTGCCAGCGGAGGGGCTGTTCAAGAGACCCAGTACTTC. It translates to CASGGAVQETQYF. Full variable domain (rest looked up from reference TRBV7-2 and TRBJ2-5): GAGVSQSPSNKVTEKGKDVELRCDPISGHTALYWYRQSLGQGLEFLIYFQGNSAPDKSGLPSDRFSAERTGGSVSTLTIQRTQQEDSAVYLCASGGAVQETQYFGPGTRLLVL.

This clone was observed once. V gene TRBV7-3 combines with J gene TRBJ2-7, with D unclear. Germline CDR1 SGHTA, CDR2 FQGTGA. Trimming pared 2 bases from V and 5 bases from J, leaving 10 bases between. This CDR3 has 13 amino acids. CDR3 nucleotides: TGTGCCAGCAGCTTATGGAGTGGAAACGAGCAGTACTTC. Encoded protein: CASSLWSGNEQYF. The full variable domain, completed using reference TRBV7-3 and TRBJ2-7, is GAGVSQTPSNKVTEKGKYVELRCDPISGHTALYWYRQSLGQGPEFLIYFQGTGAADDSGLPNDRFFAVRPEGSVSTLKIQRTERGDSAVYLCASSLWSGNEQYFGPGTRLTVT.

The sample holds one count of this clone. This chain connects TRBV5-6 to TRBJ1-6; D is undetermined. The germline V gene encodes CDR1 SGHDT and CDR2 YYEEEE. The ends were cut back, 4 bases at V and 13 bases at J, with 12 bases in the middle. The CDR3 runs 12 residues. CDR3 loop: CASSALGGPLHF. CDR3 nucleotide sequence: TGTGCCAGCAGCGCACTGGGAGGGCCCCTCCACTTT.

The J gene is TRBJ1-2, the V gene TRBV2, with no clear D. Trimming removed 7 bases from V and 5 bases from J, with 11 bases in between. CDR1 is SNHLY, CDR2 FYNNEI, per germline. CDR3 length: 12 amino acids. This chain's CDR3 is CASKGLGYGYTF. CDR3 nucleotide sequence: TGTGCCAGCAAGGGCCTAGGGTATGGCTACACCTTC. The full variable domain, its missing parts supplied by reference TRBV2 and TRBJ1-2, is EPEVTQTPSHQVTQMGQEVILRCVPISNHLYFYWYRQILGQKVEFLVSFYNNEISEKSEIFDDQFSVERPDGSNFTLKIRSTKLEDSAMYFCASKGLGYGYTFGSGTRLTVV.

The chain recombines TRBV14 with TRBJ1-2; D possibly corresponds to TRBD1 (6 bases). Trimming left V 5 bases short and J 4 bases short, with 11 bases between. The CDR3 contains 13 residues. The V gene's germline CDR1 is SGHDN and CDR2 FVKESK. CDR3 residues: CASSTTGRYGYTF. CDR3 DNA: TGTGCCAGCAGCACCACAGGGCGCTATGGCTACACCTTC. Full variable domain (outside the CDR3, taken from reference TRBV14 and TRBJ1-2): EAGVTQFPSHSVIEKGQTVTLRCDPISGHDNLYWYRRVMGKEIKFLLHFVKESKQDESGMPNNRFLAERTGGTYSTLKVQPAELEDSGVYFCASSTTGRYGYTFGSGTRLTVV.

The chain uses TRBV10-3 and TRBJ2-7; 8 nucleotides line up with TRBD1. The length of the CDR3 is 15 residues. V was pared by 0 bases and J by 6 bases, with 7 bases of the junction left unmatched. Germline CDR1 and CDR2: ENHRY and SYGVKD. CDR3 nucleotides: TGTGCCATCAGTGAGTCGAGGACAGGGTCGAGCGAGCAGTACTTC. Amino acids: CAISESRTGSSEQYF.

A single count supports this clone. The chain is built from TRBV19 and TRBJ1-1, with TRBD1 matching over 7 bases. Per the germline V gene, CDR1 is LNHDA and CDR2 is SQIVND (reference sequence). The CDR3 sequence is 17 residues long. Unmatched junction bases numbered 15, after V lost 3 bases and J lost 5 bases. In DNA form, the CDR3 reads TGTGCCAGTAGTATGGGGGCCCGACAGGGAGGGAGTACTGAAGCTTTCTTT. This translates into CASSMGARQGGSTEAFF. Full variable domain (remainder filled in from reference TRBV19 and TRBJ1-1): DGGITQSPKYLFRKEGQNVTLSCEQNLNHDAMYWYRQDPGQGLRLIYYSQIVNDFQKGDIAEGYSVSREKKESFPLTVTSAQKNPTAFYLCASSMGARQGGSTEAFFGQGTRLTVV.

CDR3 in DNA: TGTGCCAGCAGCTTAGGGACGACAGCCATGAACACTGAAGCTTTCTTT. It encodes CASSLGTTAMNTEAFF. The V call is TRBV7-8, the J call TRBJ1-1; D may be TRBD1 (5 bases). CDR1 SGHVS and CDR2 FQNEAQ come from the germline V gene. This CDR3 region has 16 residues. Trimming cost V 1 base and J 0 bases, with 12 bases left between them.

The V and J genes are TRBV28 and TRBJ2-7; 10 bases fit TRBD1. The length of the CDR3 is 15 residues. V gave up 5 bases and J gave up 3 bases; unmatched junction bases: 7. Germline V gives CDR1 MDHEN, CDR2 SYDVKM. Here the CDR3 reads CASSPRGQGRYEQYF. The CDR3 DNA follows: TGTGCCAGCAGTCCCCGGGGACAGGGGCGCTACGAGCAGTACTTC.